A single sample is the source of the 5 T cell receptor beta chains below, sequenced in a study of cytomegalovirus exposure and HLA in healthy donors. PCR involved 60 Vbeta and 13 Jbeta primers. Some clones are missing from TCRdb's copy, which holds only in-frame ones; the method was immunoSEQ multiplex PCR. The sample carries about 280,000 clones, around 90% recorded once. The sample consisted of PBMCs. The receptors come from a woman aged 18-29 years in good health and CMV-seronegative.

This chain joins TRBV9 and TRBJ1-5; 10 nucleotides line up with TRBD1. This CDR3 has 15 residues. V gave up 2 bases and J gave up 3 bases; unmatched junction bases: 2. The germline V gene encodes CDR1 SGDLS and CDR2 YYNGEE. The CDR3 loop reads CASSVGQGDNQPQHF. The CDR3 DNA reads as TGTGCCAGCAGCGTCGGACAGGGGGACAATCAGCCCCAGCATTTT.

Points on this clone: A junction end diverges from the germline sequence, so it may reflect a read error. Other DNA sequences in the sample encode the same CDR3. The chain joins TRBV7-8 to TRBJ1-6; D unresolved. CDR3 length: 15 amino acids. Germline CDR1 SGHVS, CDR2 FQNEAQ. Here the CDR3 reads CASSPSGVVNSPLHF. CDR3 nucleotides: TGTGCCAGCAGCCCCTCCGGGGTAGTAAATTCCCCCCTCCACTTT.

The CDR3 DNA reads TGTGCCAGCAGAGTGGACATCACTGAAGCTTTCTTT. Its protein product is CASRVDITEAFF. The chain employs TRBV6-1 and TRBJ1-1; D is perhaps TRBD1 (5 bases). This CDR3 has 12 residues. Looked up from germline, CDR1 is MNHNS and CDR2 is SASEGT. Trimming left V 6 bases short and J 4 bases short, with 9 bases between.

This clone was found once. The chain is built from TRBV7-9 and TRBJ1-2; D might be TRBD1 (5 bases). Trimming took 1 base from V and 5 from J, leaving 8 bases between them. The CDR3 covers 13 residues. The germline V gene encodes CDR1 SEHNR and CDR2 FQNEAQ (reference sequence). CDR3 region: CASSLVPGYGYTF. DNA of the CDR3: TGTGCCAGCAGCTTAGTCCCAGGGTATGGCTACACCTTC.

The chain carries TRBV2 and TRBJ1-2; 8 bases align to TRBD1. Trimming at V came to 6 bases and at J to 2 bases, leaving 8 bases not matched to a gene. The CDR3 is made up of 15 amino acids. Germline assignment: CDR1 SNHLY and CDR2 FYNNEI. CDR3 DNA: TGTGCCAGCAGGCGTGGACAGGGCCCCAACTATGGCTACACCTTC. Translated: CASRRGQGPNYGYTF.